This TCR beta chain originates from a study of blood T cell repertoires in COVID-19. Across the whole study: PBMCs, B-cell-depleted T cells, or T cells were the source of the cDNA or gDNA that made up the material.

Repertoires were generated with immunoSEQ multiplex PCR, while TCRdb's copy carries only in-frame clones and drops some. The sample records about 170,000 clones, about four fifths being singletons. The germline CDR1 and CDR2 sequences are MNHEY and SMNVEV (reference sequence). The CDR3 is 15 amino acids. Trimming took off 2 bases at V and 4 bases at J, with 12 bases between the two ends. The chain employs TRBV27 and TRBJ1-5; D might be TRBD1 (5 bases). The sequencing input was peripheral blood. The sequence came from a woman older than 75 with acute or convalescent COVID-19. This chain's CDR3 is CASSLITGQNQPQHF. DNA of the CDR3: TGTGCCAGCAGTTTAATAACAGGTCAGAATCAGCCCCAGCATTTT.